The 22 T cell receptor beta chains below all came from one sample that was sequenced in a study of beta chain features in type 1 diabetes. Reverse transcription of all isolated RNA meant that expressed TCRB transcripts were sequenced. Generated by immunoSEQ multiplex PCR, the TCRdb table keeps only in-frame clones and is missing some. The repertoire holds about 110,000 clones, with under 40% as singletons. Sequencing was carried out using stem cell memory CD4+ T cells from blood. The receptor source for this set is a woman between 18 and 30 years old in good health.

The chain employs TRBV10-3 and TRBJ2-7, with unresolved D. Germline CDR1 reads ENHRY; CDR2 reads SYGVKD. The CDR3 sequence is 14 residues long. V dropped 1 base and J dropped 0 bases, with 7 bases sitting between them. The CDR3 bases are TGTGCCATCAGTGAGTATACCGGCTCCTACGAGCAGTACTTC. It is translated as CAISEYTGSYEQYF.

The V and J genes are TRBV18 and TRBJ2-7, with TRBD1 as a possible D gene (5 bases). The germline V gene has CDR1 KGHSH and CDR2 LQKENI. This CDR3 region has 13 residues. With 3 bases removed from V and 5 bases from J, the gap between germline ends came to 11 bases. The CDR3 DNA reads TGTGCCAGCTCACCCTGGCAGGGCGACGAGCAGTACTTC. It specifies CASSPWQGDEQYF.

The chain combines TRBV14 with TRBJ2-1, with 11 bases aligning to TRBD1. The CDR3 has 16 amino acids. Trimming removed 4 bases from V and 7 bases from J; junction bases left unmatched: 9. Germline V lookup: CDR1 SGHDN, CDR2 FVKESK. The CDR3 coding sequence is TGTGCCAGCAGCCCGTCTATGGGACAGGGGGGGAATGAGCAGTTCTTC. It translates to CASSPSMGQGGNEQFF. The full variable domain, rest sourced from reference TRBV14 and TRBJ2-1, is EAGVTQFPSHSVIEKGQTVTLRCDPISGHDNLYWYRRVMGKEIKFLLHFVKESKQDESGMPNNRFLAERTGGTYSTLKVQPAELEDSGVYFCASSPSMGQGGNEQFFGPGTRLTVL.

CDR3 residues: CASSLVVLAGDSYEQYF. The CDR3 coding sequence is TGTGCCAGCAGCTTGGTCGTACTAGCGGGAGATAGCTACGAGCAGTACTTC. The genes are TRBV5-4 and TRBJ2-7; TRBD2 matches at 11 bases. Germline CDR1 is SGHNT and CDR2 is YYREEE (reference sequence). V gave up 0 bases and J gave up 3 bases; unmatched junction bases: 8. The CDR3 covers 17 residues.

The chain employs TRBV5-1 and TRBJ2-3, with TRBD2 matching 11 bases. CDR3 size: 16 residues. The germline V gene has CDR1 SGHRS and CDR2 YFSETQ. Germline trimming cut 2 bases from V and 5 bases from J; bases unmatched to any gene: 7. The CDR3 here is CASSFSSGRAGDTQYF. The CDR3 DNA reads as TGCGCCAGCAGCTTCAGTAGCGGGAGGGCCGGAGATACGCAGTATTTT.

A few counts support this clone. J is TRBJ2-5 and V is TRBV7-2; D is undetermined. CDR1 is SGHTA, CDR2 FQGNSA, per germline. Trimming removed 1 base at V and 10 bases at J, with 10 bases between. The CDR3 extends over 12 amino acids. The CDR3 here is CASSLDIGDQYF. Here the CDR3 DNA reads TGTGCCAGCAGCTTAGATATAGGAGACCAGTACTTC. The full variable domain, completed using reference TRBV7-2 and TRBJ2-5, is GAGVSQSPSNKVTEKGKDVELRCDPISGHTALYWYRQSLGQGLEFLIYFQGNSAPDKSGLPSDRFSAERTGGSVSTLTIQRTQQEDSAVYLCASSLDIGDQYFGPGTRLLVL.

This clone appeared once. J is TRBJ1-1 and V is TRBV15; the match to TRBD1 covers 8 bases. The germline V gene encodes CDR1 LNHNV and CDR2 YYDKDF (reference sequence). The CDR3 has 17 amino acids. The V gene end was trimmed by 3 bases and the J gene end by 0 bases; junction bases not matched to a gene: 9. In nucleotides, the CDR3 is TGTGCCACCAGCAGGAACAGGGGGGGAAGGATGAACACTGAAGCTTTCTTT. Translating gives CATSRNRGGRMNTEAFF.

This clone appeared a few times. The V and J genes are TRBV5-1 and TRBJ2-5, with TRBD1 matching over 8 bases. This CDR3 is built from 12 residues. After removal of 1 base from V and 9 bases from J, the junction contained 2 bases not matched to a gene. Germline V gene data show CDR1 as SGHRS and CDR2 as YFSETQ. CDR3 bases: TGCGCCAGCAGCTTGCAACAGGGGGCCCAGTACTTC. This translates into CASSLQQGAQYF. Using reference TRBV5-1 and TRBJ2-5 for the parts outside the CDR3, the full variable domain is KAGVTQTPRYLIKTRGQQVTLSCSPISGHRSVSWYQQTPGQGLQFLFEYFSETQRNKGNFPGRFSGRQFSNSRSEMNVSTLELGDSALYLCASSLQQGAQYFGPGTRLLVL.

The V call is TRBV11-2, the J call TRBJ2-7, with TRBD2 matching over 11 bases. The V gene end was trimmed by 4 bases and the J gene end by 6 bases; junction bases not matched to a gene: 8. The CDR3 is made up of 15 amino acids. CDR1 and CDR2 (germline): SGHAT, FQNNGV. The CDR3: CASSYVAGGSREQYF. Here the CDR3 DNA reads TGTGCCAGCAGCTATGTAGCGGGAGGGTCGCGCGAGCAGTACTTC.

V is TRBV11-2 and J is TRBJ2-3; 8 bases map to TRBD2. Per the germline V gene, CDR1 is SGHAT and CDR2 is FQNNGV. Trimming removed 3 bases from V and 0 bases from J; junction bases left unmatched: 8. The CDR3 spans 17 residues. Here the CDR3 DNA reads TGTGCCAGCAGCTTCCTGACTAGCGCCGCTAGCACAGATACGCAGTATTTT. Translation: CASSFLTSAASTDTQYF.

The genes are TRBV25-1 and TRBJ2-4; TRBD2 might be the D (6 bases). The germline V gene has CDR1 MGHDK and CDR2 SYGVNS. V lost 4 bases, J lost 0 bases, and 16 bases lay in between. The CDR3 contains 17 residues. The CDR3: CASSAYRGAGAKNIQYF. Here the CDR3 DNA reads TGTGCCAGCAGTGCGTATCGCGGGGCCGGAGCCAAAAACATTCAGTACTTC.

This chain connects TRBV18 to TRBJ2-2; TRBD1 might be the D (6 bases). V was trimmed by 2 bases and J by 0 bases, leaving 10 bases between them. From germline, CDR1 is KGHSH and CDR2 LQKENI. There are 16 residues in the CDR3. The CDR3 reads CASSPTGTPNTGELFF. CDR3 nucleotide sequence: TGTGCCAGCTCACCAACCGGGACACCGAACACCGGGGAGCTGTTTTTT.

The V call is TRBV10-1, the J call TRBJ2-1; weak D call: TRBD2 (5 bases). Trimming shortened V by 0 bases and J by 3 bases, and 9 bases separated the two germline ends. CDR1 and CDR2 from the germline V gene are WNHNN and SYGVQD (reference sequence). The length of the CDR3 is 15 residues. For the CDR3, the DNA is TGCGCCAGCAGTGAGTCGCCAGGAGGCTACAATGAGCAGTTCTTC. Protein sequence: CASSESPGGYNEQFF.

The chain uses TRBV20-1 and TRBJ2-3; D is unclear. The V end lost 6 bases, the J end lost 3 bases, and 7 bases lay between the germline ends. The CDR3 covers 11 residues. Germline assignment: CDR1 DFQATT and CDR2 SNEGSKA (reference sequence). CDR3 loop: CSAKSTDTQYF. Written as DNA, the CDR3 is TGCAGTGCCAAATCAACAGATACGCAGTATTTT.

The V call is TRBV5-1, the J call TRBJ2-7; 7 nucleotides agree with TRBD1. This CDR3 comprises 14 residues. With 4 bases clipped from V and 1 base from J, the junction kept 5 bases outside the gene matches. Germline V gene lookup returns CDR1 SGHRS and CDR2 YFSETQ. CDR3 nucleotides: TGCGCCAGCAGCGGGGACAGCCAGTCCTACGAGCAGTACTTC. Translated, it gives CASSGDSQSYEQYF.

This rearrangement joins TRBV7-2 to TRBJ1-4, with 9 bases matching TRBD1. V lost 6 bases, J lost 8 bases, and 7 bases stayed unmatched. The CDR3 is made up of 14 amino acids. Germline CDR1 is SGHTA and CDR2 is FQGNSA. CDR3 nucleotide sequence: TGTGCCAGCAGTCCACAGGGGGCAGGAGAAAAACTGTTTTTT. This codes for CASSPQGAGEKLFF.

The V gene is TRBV7-9, the J gene TRBJ2-7, with 10 bases matching TRBD1. The V gene end was trimmed by 1 base and the J gene end by 4 bases; junction bases not matched to a gene: 4. This CDR3 contains 15 residues. CDR1 SEHNR and CDR2 FQNEAQ come from the germline V gene (reference sequence). As DNA, the CDR3 is TGTGCCAGCAGCTTAGTACGGACAGGGGGTTACGAGCAGTACTTC. Translation: CASSLVRTGGYEQYF.

Turning to this clone: The sample holds other DNA sequences that translate to the same CDR3. This sequence joins TRBV27 and TRBJ2-6; no definite D call. CDR3 length: 15 amino acids. With 2 bases removed from V and 1 base from J, the gap between germline ends came to 6 bases. CDR1 and CDR2 (germline): MNHEY, SMNVEV (reference sequence). CDR3 sequence reads: CASSLRGSGANVLTF. In DNA form, the CDR3 reads TGTGCCAGCAGTTTAAGAGGATCTGGGGCCAACGTCCTGACTTTC.

V is TRBV18 and J is TRBJ2-3; tentatively, D is TRBD1 (5 bases). Trimming took off 6 bases at V and 1 base at J, with 11 bases between the two ends. The CDR3 runs 14 residues. CDR1 and CDR2 (germline): KGHSH, LQKENI. CDR3 in amino acids: CASSQDRGTDTQYF. The CDR3 bases are TGTGCCAGCTCTCAAGACAGAGGCACAGATACGCAGTATTTT.

The table lists this clone with a count of one. The rearrangement links TRBV6-4 to TRBJ2-5; tentative D call: TRBD2 (5 bases). Germline V gene lookup returns CDR1 MRHNA and CDR2 SNTAGT. V was shortened by 0 bases and J by 3 bases, with 11 bases between the two germline ends. The CDR3 loop spans 15 amino acids. The CDR3 nucleotides read TGTGCCAGCAGTGACTCGATTCCGGAGGAAGAGACCCAGTACTTC. Encoded protein: CASSDSIPEEETQYF.

CDR3 coding DNA: TGTGCCAGCACCCGTAGTCTGCGGGAGACAGATACGCAGTATTTT. Amino acids: CASTRSLRETDTQYF. The chain uses TRBV9 and TRBJ2-3, with TRBD2 identical over 7 bases. The CDR3 has 15 amino acids. V shed 6 bases and J 3 bases; nucleotides not matched to a gene: 10. The germline CDR1 and CDR2 sequences are SGDLS and YYNGEE.

In DNA form, the CDR3 reads TGCGCCAGCAGACAGGGGATCACAGATACGCAGTATTTT. Protein: CASRQGITDTQYF. V is TRBV5-1 and J is TRBJ2-3; 7 bases are a match to TRBD1. V shed 5 bases, J shed 2 bases, and the junction held 2 bases outside the gene matches. CDR1 and CDR2 from the germline V gene are SGHRS and YFSETQ. The CDR3 runs 13 residues.